The 12 T cell receptor beta chains given below trace back to one sample, sequenced in a study of OX40 agonist ivuxolimab in advanced cancers. Clones were read by immunoSEQ multiplex PCR, and TCRdb kept only the in-frame ones, dropping some. The profile shows about 68,000 clones, 65% to 90% of them singletons. The material was CD4+ or CD8+ T cells sorted from blood, obtained in a trial of the OX40 agonist ivuxolimab. The receptors were sampled from an adult with an advanced solid tumor such as melanoma, head and neck, liver or kidney cancer.

The chain uses TRBV9 and TRBJ2-1, with TRBD1 as a possible D gene (5 bases). CDR3 length: 13 residues. The germline gives CDR1 SGDLS, CDR2 YYNGEE. V was shortened by 0 bases and J by 7 bases, with 8 bases between the two germline ends. CDR3 sequence reads: CASSVAQGNEQFF. CDR3 in DNA: TGTGCCAGCAGCGTAGCTCAGGGAAATGAGCAGTTCTTC.

This sequence joins TRBV19 and TRBJ1-5; 7 bases are a match to TRBD1. This CDR3 has 17 residues. The trim removed 7 bases at V and 6 bases at J, leaving 18 bases unmatched. CDR1 is LNHDA and CDR2 is SQIVND in the germline V gene (reference sequence). The CDR3, as DNA: TGTGCCAGTACTCCGCGGACAGGTAGGGAAGTCCGTCAGCCCCAGCATTTT. It encodes CASTPRTGREVRQPQHF.

CDR3 sequence: CASSPRGQGGYTF. In nucleotides, the CDR3 is TGTGCCAGCAGCCCTAGGGGGCAGGGCGGCTACACCTTC. V gene TRBV14 combines with J gene TRBJ1-2, with 7 bases fitting TRBD1. CDR3 length equals 13 residues. Germline CDR1 reads SGHDN; CDR2 reads FVKESK. With 4 bases clipped from V and 8 bases from J, the junction kept 7 bases outside the gene matches.

This chain connects TRBV19 to TRBJ1-4; D remains ambiguous. Germline V gives CDR1 LNHDA, CDR2 SQIVND (reference sequence). Deletions cut 0 bases from V and 10 bases from J, with 18 bases between. This CDR3 has 16 amino acids. Here the CDR3 DNA reads TGTGCCAGTAGTATAGATCCCCGGACGGGGAGCGGAAAACTGTTTTTT. Translating it yields CASSIDPRTGSGKLFF.

This chain links TRBV7-6 with TRBJ2-1, with D possibly TRBD2 on 5 matching bases. V lost 1 base and J lost 0, with 7 bases in between. CDR3 size: 15 residues. The V gene's germline CDR1 is SGHVS and CDR2 FNYEAQ. CDR3 DNA sequence: TGTGCCAGCAGCTTAGGGGGAGCCTCCTACAATGAGCAGTTCTTC. Translating gives CASSLGGASYNEQFF.

The chain employs TRBV7-2 and TRBJ2-1; 10 bases align to TRBD2. The J segment lost 10 bases and the V segment lost 2 bases, leaving 8 bases of the junction unmatched. Germline CDR1 SGHTA, CDR2 FQGNSA. There are 15 residues in the CDR3. The CDR3 DNA is TGTGCCAGCAGCTTACTAGCGGGGGAGCAGGGGGAGCAGTTCTTC. Amino acids: CASSLLAGEQGEQFF.

The table lists this clone with a few counts. The V and J genes are TRBV5-1 and TRBJ1-1; TRBD1 is a possible D gene (6 bases). Germline V gene sequence: CDR1 SGHRS, CDR2 YFSETQ. V was trimmed by 2 bases and J by 5 bases, leaving 13 bases between them. This CDR3 contains 14 residues. The DNA of the CDR3 is TGCGCCAGCAGCTTTAGTCAGGGGCGTACTGAAGCTTTCTTT. Encoded protein: CASSFSQGRTEAFF.

The count of this clone is one. The J gene is TRBJ1-4, the V gene TRBV10-1; possibly TRBD1 for D (5 bases). The germline CDR1 and CDR2 sequences are WNHNN and SYGVQD (reference sequence). This CDR3 has 14 amino acids. Trimming left V 4 bases short and J 10 bases short, with 16 bases between. DNA of the CDR3: TGCGCCAGCAGTGGGGGGACTCCGATGGGAAAACTGTTTTTT. It translates to CASSGGTPMGKLFF.

The sample holds a few counts of this clone. The chain uses TRBV14 and TRBJ2-1, with unresolved D. The CDR3 is 14 amino acids. The germline V gene encodes CDR1 SGHDN and CDR2 FVKESK. V was clipped by 4 bases and J by 0 bases, with 7 bases between them. CDR3 DNA: TGTGCCAGCAGCCGGACGACCTCCTACAATGAGCAGTTCTTC. Translation: CASSRTTSYNEQFF.

The genes are TRBV5-1 and TRBJ2-1, with D unresolved. The CDR3 length is 13 residues. CDR1 SGHRS and CDR2 YFSETQ come from the germline V gene. V shed 2 bases and J shed 3 bases, with 6 bases lying between them. CDR3 sequence (DNA): TGCGCCAGCAGCTTTAGGGACTACAATGAGCAGTTCTTC. This codes for CASSFRDYNEQFF.

The chain links TRBV6-1 to TRBJ1-2, with 10 bases that match TRBD1. In germline, CDR1 is MNHNS, CDR2 SASEGT. V was pared by 4 bases and J by 6 bases, with 14 bases of the junction left unmatched. The CDR3 loop spans 17 amino acids. For the CDR3, the DNA is TGTGCCAGCAGTGCCTGGACAGGGGGGGCCAGAGGGGATGGCTACACCTTC. Its protein product is CASSAWTGGARGDGYTF.

V gene TRBV29-1 combines with J gene TRBJ2-5, with D possibly matching TRBD2 (5 bases). The germline V and J ends were trimmed by 4 bases and 5 bases, with 14 bases remaining between them. Per germline, CDR1 SQVTM and CDR2 ANQGSEA. This CDR3 has 13 amino acids. CDR3 loop: CSVGGLGGETQYF. CDR3 bases: TGCAGCGTTGGCGGGCTGGGTGGCGAGACCCAGTACTTC.